This is a list of T cell receptor beta chains from one sample in a study of PD-1 blockade in classical Hodgkin lymphoma. Here immunoSEQ multiplex PCR was the method, and the copy in TCRdb shows in-frame clones only, minus some. The sample has approximately 84,000 clones, around 90% seen once. The specimen was peripheral blood mononuclear cells (PBMCs), collected at baseline. The receptor source for this set is a human donor with classical Hodgkin lymphoma. CDR3s include the opening cysteine and the closing phenylalanine or tryptophan. A D gene is named only where the DNA matches it firmly. Size values are once, few and many counts, or a class for expanded clones, and some rows have none.

J	D	size	V	DNA	CDR3
TRBJ2-5	-	-	TRBV19	TGTGCCAGTAGTAGATCTGGACGTTGGGGGGAGACCCAGTACTTC	CASSRSGRWGETQYF
TRBJ1-5	-	-	TRBV30	TGTGCCTGGAGTAGGGGCGGAGGTCAGCCCCAGCATTTT	CAWSRGGGQPQHF
TRBJ2-5	-	-	TRBV13	TGTGCCAGCAGCTTAGGGGACGGCGAGACCCAGTACTTC	CASSLGDGETQYF
TRBJ2-1	-	-	TRBV2	TGTGCCAGCAGGAAGGAGGGGAGCTCCTACAATGAGCAGTTCTTC	CASRKEGSSYNEQFF
TRBJ1-2	-	-	TRBV5-8	TGTGCCAGCAGCTTGAGGCAGGGCAACAGACGATATGGCTACACCTTC	CASSLRQGNRRYGYTF
TRBJ1-1	-	-	TRBV19	TGTGCCAGTAGTGGGGGGGTTGGCAGAGCCAACACTGAAGCTTTCTTT	CASSGGVGRANTEAFF
TRBJ2-2	-	-	TRBV10-2	TGCGCCAGCACCAGACTCTCCGGGAGAGGGGGCACCGGGGAGCTGTTTTTT	CASTRLSGRGGTGELFF
TRBJ2-1	-	-	TRBV19	TGTGCCAGTAAAGGGGGATCAGGGGAGCAGTTCTTC	CASKGGSGEQFF
TRBJ2-1	-	-	TRBV19	TGTGCCAGTAGTCCAACACTGATTGGAAATGAGCAGTTCTTC	CASSPTLIGNEQFF
TRBJ2-4	-	-	TRBV15	TGTGCCACCAGCAGAGATGGGGCGGGCGTGGGGAACATTCAGTACTTC	CATSRDGAGVGNIQYF
TRBJ2-3	-	-	TRBV6-5	TGTGCCAGCAGTTACTTTGATACGCAGTATTTT	CASSYFDTQYF
TRBJ1-5	-	-	TRBV11-2	TGTGCCAGCAGCTTAGGGGTGTATCAGCCCCAGCATTTT	CASSLGVYQPQHF
TRBJ2-7	TRBD2	-	TRBV6-5	TGTGCCAGCAGGGGTAGCGGGAGAGCCTACGAGCAGTACTTC	CASRGSGRAYEQYF
TRBJ2-7	TRBD2	once	TRBV10-3	TGTGCCATCAGAAATAGCGGGAGTAACTCCTACGAGCAGTACTTC	CAIRNSGSNSYEQYF
TRBJ2-1	TRBD2	-	TRBV27	TGTGCCAGCAGTTTCGACGGATACTATGGACTAGCCTCCTACAATGAGCAGTTCTTC	CASSFDGYYGLASYNEQFF
TRBJ2-1	-	-	TRBV7-9	TGTGCCAGCAGCTTAGCTAGCCCCGACAATGAGCAGTTCTTC	CASSLASPDNEQFF
TRBJ2-4	-	-	TRBV2	TGTGCCAGCAGTGAATTTTTAGGGTCAGGAGCCAAAAACATTCAGTACTTC	CASSEFLGSGAKNIQYF
TRBJ2-1	-	-	TRBV10-2	TGCGCCAGCATGTTGGGTGAGCAGTTCTTC	CASMLGEQFF
TRBJ1-2	-	-	TRBV30	TGTGCCTGGAAAGCCCCCGGGATAGGGGCAGGTGGCTACACCTTC	CAWKAPGIGAGGYTF
TRBJ2-3	-	-	TRBV6-5	TGTGCCAGCAGTCCGGTCCCGAGGGATAGGCAGTATTTT	CASSPVPRDRQYF
TRBJ2-7	-	-	TRBV30	TGTGCCTGGGGGTCAGGGATTCGGTCCTACGAGCAGTACTTC	CAWGSGIRSYEQYF
TRBJ2-1	TRBD1	-	TRBV18	TGTGCCAGCTCACCCGGGACAGGGGCCTCTGGGCAGTTCTTC	CASSPGTGASGQFF
TRBJ2-5	-	-	TRBV5-5	TGTGCCAGCAGCTTGGATGAAGGTCCCCGCCAAGAGACCCAGTACTTC	CASSLDEGPRQETQYF
TRBJ2-5	-	once	TRBV27	TGTGCCAGCAGTTTAAGGGTGAGGGGTAAAGAGACCCAGTACTTC	CASSLRVRGKETQYF
TRBJ2-3	TRBD2	-	TRBV15	TGTGCCACCAGACCGGGGTGGACTAGCCCTTCGACAGATACGCAGTATTTT	CATRPGWTSPSTDTQYF
TRBJ1-2	TRBD1	once	TRBV9	TGTGCCAGCAGCGTTGGACAGGAGATGCTCCACTTC	CASSVGQEMLHF
TRBJ2-2	-	-	TRBV19	TGTGCCAGTGGAGTGACAGGAGCGAACACCGGGGAGCTGTTTTTT	CASGVTGANTGELFF
TRBJ2-5	-	-	TRBV7-9	TGTGCCAGCAGCTTCTCGACCAACCAAGAGACCCAGTACTTC	CASSFSTNQETQYF
TRBJ1-2	TRBD1	-	TRBV7-8	TGTGCCAGCAGCTTAAACGGACAGGGGTACTATGGCTACACCTTC	CASSLNGQGYYGYTF